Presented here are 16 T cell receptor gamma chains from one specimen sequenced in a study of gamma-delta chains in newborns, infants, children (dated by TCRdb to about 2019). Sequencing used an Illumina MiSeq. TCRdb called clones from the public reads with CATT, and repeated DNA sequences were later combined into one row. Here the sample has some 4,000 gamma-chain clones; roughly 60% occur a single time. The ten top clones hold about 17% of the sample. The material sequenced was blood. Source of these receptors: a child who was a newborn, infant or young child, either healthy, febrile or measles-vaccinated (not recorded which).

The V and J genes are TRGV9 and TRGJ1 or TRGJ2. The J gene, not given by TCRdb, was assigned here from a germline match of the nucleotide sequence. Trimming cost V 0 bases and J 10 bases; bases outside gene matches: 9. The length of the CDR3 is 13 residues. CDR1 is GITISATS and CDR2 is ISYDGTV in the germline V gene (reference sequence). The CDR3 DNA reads TGTGCCTTGTGGGAGGTGCCGGGGAGGAAGAAACTCTTT. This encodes CALWEVPGRKKLF.

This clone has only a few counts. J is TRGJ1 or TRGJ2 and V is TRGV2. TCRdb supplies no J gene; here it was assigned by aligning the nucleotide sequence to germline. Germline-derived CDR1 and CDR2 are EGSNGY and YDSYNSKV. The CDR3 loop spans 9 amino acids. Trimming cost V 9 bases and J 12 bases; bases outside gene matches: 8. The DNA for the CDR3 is TGTGCCACCCCGGTTGGGAAACTCTTT. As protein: CATPVGKLF.

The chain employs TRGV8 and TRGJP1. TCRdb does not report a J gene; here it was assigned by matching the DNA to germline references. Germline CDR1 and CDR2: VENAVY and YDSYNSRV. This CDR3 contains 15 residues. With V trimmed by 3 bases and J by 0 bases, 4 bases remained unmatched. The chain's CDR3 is CATWDVYTTGWFKIF. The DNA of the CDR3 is TGTGCCACCTGGGATGTATATACCACTGGTTGGTTCAAGATATTT.

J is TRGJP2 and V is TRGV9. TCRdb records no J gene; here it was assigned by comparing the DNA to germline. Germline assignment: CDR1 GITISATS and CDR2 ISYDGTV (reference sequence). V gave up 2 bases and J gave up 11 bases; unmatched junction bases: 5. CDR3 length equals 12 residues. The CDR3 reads CALWEAEWIKTF. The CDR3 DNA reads TGTGCCTTGTGGGAGGCAGAATGGATCAAGACGTTT.

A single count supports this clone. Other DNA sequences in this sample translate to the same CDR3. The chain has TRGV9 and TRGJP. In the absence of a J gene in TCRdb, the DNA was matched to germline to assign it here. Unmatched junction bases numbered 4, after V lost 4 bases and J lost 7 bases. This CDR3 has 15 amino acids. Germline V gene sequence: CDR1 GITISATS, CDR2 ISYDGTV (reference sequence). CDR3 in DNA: TGTGCCTTGTGGGACGCGGAGTTGGGCAAAAAAATCAAGGTATTT. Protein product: CALWDAELGKKIKVF.

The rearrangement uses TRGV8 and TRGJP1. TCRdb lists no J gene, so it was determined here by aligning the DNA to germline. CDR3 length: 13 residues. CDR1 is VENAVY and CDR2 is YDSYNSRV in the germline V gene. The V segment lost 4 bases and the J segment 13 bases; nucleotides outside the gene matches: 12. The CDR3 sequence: CATWDLPTEFKIF. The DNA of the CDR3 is TGTGCCACCTGGGACCTCCCGACGGAGTTCAAGATATTT.

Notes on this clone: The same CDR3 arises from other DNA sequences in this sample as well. CDR3 coding DNA: TGTGCCACCTGGGACGGGCTCCCTAAGAAACTCTTT. Residues: CATWDGLPKKLF. V gene TRGV2 combines with J gene TRGJ1 or TRGJ2. Because TCRdb records no J gene, it was assigned here through a match of the DNA to germline. This CDR3 spans 12 amino acids. Germline values: CDR1 EGSNGY, CDR2 YDSYNSKV. V trimming: 0 bases; J trimming: 9 bases; junction bases outside the gene matches: 5.

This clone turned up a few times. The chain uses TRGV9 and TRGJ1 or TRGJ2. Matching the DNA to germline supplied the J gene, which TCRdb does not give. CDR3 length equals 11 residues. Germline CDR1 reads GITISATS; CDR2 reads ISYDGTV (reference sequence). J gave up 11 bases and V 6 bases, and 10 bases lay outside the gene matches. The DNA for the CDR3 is TGTGCCTTGTGGAGGTGGTGGGAGAAACTCTTT. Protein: CALWRWWEKLF.

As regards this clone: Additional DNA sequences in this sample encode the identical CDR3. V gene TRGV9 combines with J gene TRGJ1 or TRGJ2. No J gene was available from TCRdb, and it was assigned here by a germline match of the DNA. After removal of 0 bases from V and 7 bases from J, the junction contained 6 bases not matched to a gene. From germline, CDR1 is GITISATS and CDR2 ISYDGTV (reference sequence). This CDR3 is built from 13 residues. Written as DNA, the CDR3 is TGTGCCTTGTGGGAGGTGCGGCGGTATAAGAAACTCTTT. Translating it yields CALWEVRRYKKLF.

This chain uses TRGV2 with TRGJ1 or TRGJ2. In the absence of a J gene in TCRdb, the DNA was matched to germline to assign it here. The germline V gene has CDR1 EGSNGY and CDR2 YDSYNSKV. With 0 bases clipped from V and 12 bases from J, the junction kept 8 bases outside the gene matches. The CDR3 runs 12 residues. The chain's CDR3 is CATWDGPLWKLF. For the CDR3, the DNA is TGTGCCACCTGGGACGGGCCGTTATGGAAACTCTTT.

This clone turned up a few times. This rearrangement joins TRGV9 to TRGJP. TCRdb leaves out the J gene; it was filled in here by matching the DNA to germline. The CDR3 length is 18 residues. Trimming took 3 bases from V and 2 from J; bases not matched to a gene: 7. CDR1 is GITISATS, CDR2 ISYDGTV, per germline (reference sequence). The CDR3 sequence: CALWELERQELGKKIKVF. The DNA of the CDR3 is TGTGCCTTGTGGGAGTTAGAGCGGCAAGAGTTGGGCAAAAAAATCAAGGTATTT.

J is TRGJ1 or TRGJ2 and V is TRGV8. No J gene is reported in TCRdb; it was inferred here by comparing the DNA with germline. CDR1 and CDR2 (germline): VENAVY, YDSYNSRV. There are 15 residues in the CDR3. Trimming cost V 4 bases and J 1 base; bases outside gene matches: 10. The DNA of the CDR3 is TGTGCCACCTGGGAGAAGATCCACAATTATTATAAGAAACTCTTT. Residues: CATWEKIHNYYKKLF.

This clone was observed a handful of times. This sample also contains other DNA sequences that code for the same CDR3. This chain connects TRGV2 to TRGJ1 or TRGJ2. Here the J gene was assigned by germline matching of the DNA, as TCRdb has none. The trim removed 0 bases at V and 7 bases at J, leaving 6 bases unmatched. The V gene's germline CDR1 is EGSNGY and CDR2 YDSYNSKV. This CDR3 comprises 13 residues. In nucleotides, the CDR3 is TGTGCCACCTGGGACGGGCCGGGATATAAGAAACTCTTT. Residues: CATWDGPGYKKLF.

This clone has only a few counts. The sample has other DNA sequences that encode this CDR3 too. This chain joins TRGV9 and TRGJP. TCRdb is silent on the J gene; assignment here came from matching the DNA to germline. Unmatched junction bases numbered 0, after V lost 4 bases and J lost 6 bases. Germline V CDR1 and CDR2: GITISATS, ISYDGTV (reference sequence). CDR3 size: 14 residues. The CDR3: CALWEELGKKIKVF. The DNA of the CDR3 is TGTGCCTTGTGGGAAGAGTTGGGCAAAAAAATCAAGGTATTT.

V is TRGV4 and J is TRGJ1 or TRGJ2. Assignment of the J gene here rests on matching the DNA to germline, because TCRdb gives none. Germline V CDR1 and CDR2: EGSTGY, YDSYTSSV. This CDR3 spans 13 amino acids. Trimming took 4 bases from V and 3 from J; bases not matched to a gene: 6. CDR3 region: CATWDEFYYKKLF. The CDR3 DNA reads TGTGCCACCTGGGACGAATTTTATTATAAGAAACTCTTT.

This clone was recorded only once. CDR3 nucleotide sequence: TGTGCCACCTGGGCCGATTCGAATTATTATAAGAAACTCTTT. Its translation: CATWADSNYYKKLF. This chain joins TRGV2 and TRGJ1 or TRGJ2. TCRdb does not report a J gene; here it was assigned by matching the DNA to germline references. CDR3 length: 14 residues. Germline CDR1 reads EGSNGY; CDR2 reads YDSYNSKV. With 5 bases clipped from V and 0 bases from J, the junction kept 7 bases outside the gene matches.